This is a list of T cell receptor beta chains from one sample in a study of CD4 T cells in relation to SARS-CoV-2 and coronaviruses. Using immunoSEQ multiplex PCR, the repertoire was profiled, and TCRdb retains in-frame clones only, with some absent. The sample has under 20,000 clones, around three quarters seen once. These receptors' targets are unknown. Input material: CD4+ T cells from PBMCs, cultured in vitro. The receptors come from a human donor in good health. Both conserved end residues are part of each CDR3. Fields, in order: V gene, CDR3 length, D gene, J gene, clone size, CDR3 protein, CDR3 DNA. D genes are given only for firm matches. The size of a clone is reported for some rows only, either as once, few or many, or as a class for expanded clones.

V gene: TRBV30
CDR3 length: 14
D gene: -
J gene: TRBJ1-5
clone size: few
CDR3 protein: CAWSPSGPLDSQHF
CDR3 DNA: TGTGCCTGGAGTCCCTCGGGACCGTTAGATTCCCAGCATTTT

V gene: TRBV3-1/TRBV3-2
CDR3 length: 14
D gene: -
J gene: TRBJ1-2
clone size: few
CDR3 protein: CASSLGAGSHGYTF
CDR3 DNA: TGTGCCAGCAGCCTCGGGGCAGGGAGCCATGGCTACACCTTC

V gene: TRBV7-8
CDR3 length: 14
D gene: TRBD2
J gene: TRBJ2-1
clone size: -
CDR3 protein: CATRTSGTLSEQFF
CDR3 DNA: TGTGCCACCCGGACTAGCGGGACTCTTAGTGAGCAGTTCTTC

V gene: TRBV7-8
CDR3 length: 16
D gene: TRBD2
J gene: TRBJ2-1
clone size: once
CDR3 protein: CASSFLAGGPGNEQFF
CDR3 DNA: TGTGCCAGCAGCTTTTTAGCGGGAGGCCCTGGGAATGAGCAGTTCTTC

V gene: TRBV20-1
CDR3 length: 10
D gene: -
J gene: TRBJ1-4
clone size: -
CDR3 protein: CSASNEKLFF
CDR3 DNA: TGCAGTGCCTCAAATGAAAAACTGTTTTTT

V gene: TRBV6-4
CDR3 length: 15
D gene: TRBD2
J gene: TRBJ2-5
clone size: -
CDR3 protein: CASSDGLAGQETQYF
CDR3 DNA: TGTGCCAGCAGTGACGGACTAGCGGGGCAAGAGACCCAGTACTTC

V gene: TRBV12-3/TRBV12-4
CDR3 length: 11
D gene: -
J gene: TRBJ2-3
clone size: -
CDR3 protein: CASRLTDTQYF
CDR3 DNA: TGTGCCAGCAGATTAACAGATACGCAGTATTTT

V gene: TRBV18
CDR3 length: 15
D gene: TRBD2
J gene: TRBJ2-7
clone size: once
CDR3 protein: CASSPGTSGNYEQYF
CDR3 DNA: TGTGCCAGCTCACCCGGGACTAGCGGGAACTACGAGCAGTACTTC

V gene: TRBV3-1/TRBV3-2
CDR3 length: 13
D gene: -
J gene: TRBJ1-6
clone size: once
CDR3 protein: CASSQGSASPLHF
CDR3 DNA: TGTGCCAGCAGCCAAGGGTCTGCTTCACCCCTCCACTTT

V gene: TRBV29-1
CDR3 length: 13
D gene: TRBD1
J gene: TRBJ2-1
clone size: -
CDR3 protein: CSVGKGQGIEQFF
CDR3 DNA: TGCAGCGTTGGCAAAGGACAGGGAATAGAGCAGTTCTTC

V gene: TRBV9
CDR3 length: 14
D gene: -
J gene: TRBJ1-2
clone size: -
CDR3 protein: CASSVEGVANGYTF
CDR3 DNA: TGTGCCAGCAGCGTAGAGGGGGTAGCGAATGGCTACACCTTC

V gene: TRBV7-4
CDR3 length: 15
D gene: -
J gene: TRBJ1-5
clone size: few
CDR3 protein: CASSFELRGNQPQHF
CDR3 DNA: TGTGCCAGCAGCTTCGAACTTCGGGGCAATCAGCCCCAGCATTTT

V gene: TRBV6-5
CDR3 length: 13
D gene: -
J gene: TRBJ2-7
clone size: -
CDR3 protein: CASSYSAGREQYF
CDR3 DNA: TGTGCCAGCAGTTACTCGGCAGGAAGAGAGCAGTACTTC

V gene: TRBV3-1/TRBV3-2
CDR3 length: 14
D gene: TRBD1
J gene: TRBJ1-2
clone size: -
CDR3 protein: CASSQVEGAVSYTF
CDR3 DNA: TGTGCCAGCAGCCAAGTTGAGGGGGCGGTTTCCTACACCTTC

V gene: TRBV10-3
CDR3 length: 14
D gene: -
J gene: TRBJ2-7
clone size: -
CDR3 protein: CAITFDFRASEQYF
CDR3 DNA: TGTGCCATCACTTTCGATTTTAGGGCCAGCGAGCAGTACTTC

V gene: TRBV2
CDR3 length: 13
D gene: -
J gene: TRBJ1-5
clone size: few
CDR3 protein: CASSKRWDQPQHF
CDR3 DNA: TGTGCCAGCAGTAAACGGTGGGATCAGCCCCAGCATTTT

V gene: TRBV11-3
CDR3 length: 15
D gene: -
J gene: TRBJ2-1
clone size: -
CDR3 protein: CASSLGHPENNEQFF
CDR3 DNA: TGTGCCAGCAGCCTGGGTCACCCAGAAAACAATGAGCAGTTCTTC

V gene: TRBV19
CDR3 length: 17
D gene: -
J gene: TRBJ1-5
clone size: -
CDR3 protein: CATSPRPGARWNQPQHF
CDR3 DNA: TGTGCGACATCACCCCGGCCGGGGGCGCGTTGGAATCAGCCCCAGCATTTT

V gene: TRBV19
CDR3 length: 13
D gene: TRBD1
J gene: TRBJ2-5
clone size: -
CDR3 protein: CASNDRGWETQYF
CDR3 DNA: TGTGCCAGCAATGACAGGGGGTGGGAGACCCAGTACTTC

V gene: TRBV5-4
CDR3 length: 11
D gene: -
J gene: TRBJ2-1
clone size: few
CDR3 protein: CASSLDSDPFF
CDR3 DNA: TGTGCCAGCAGCTTGGACTCGGACCCGTTCTTC

V gene: TRBV12-3/TRBV12-4
CDR3 length: 11
D gene: -
J gene: TRBJ2-5
clone size: -
CDR3 protein: CASSLGETQYF
CDR3 DNA: TGTGCCAGCAGTTTAGGGGAGACCCAGTACTTC

V gene: TRBV2
CDR3 length: 11
D gene: -
J gene: TRBJ1-1
clone size: -
CDR3 protein: CASRVGTEAFF
CDR3 DNA: TGTGCCAGCAGGGTTGGGACTGAAGCTTTCTTT

V gene: TRBV18
CDR3 length: 15
D gene: -
J gene: TRBJ1-2
clone size: few
CDR3 protein: CASSPAELANYGYTF
CDR3 DNA: TGTGCCAGCTCACCAGCGGAGTTAGCTAACTATGGCTACACCTTC